This TCR beta chain was obtained from a study of cytomegalovirus exposure and HLA in healthy donors. CDR1 MDHEN and CDR2 SYDVKM come from the germline V gene. The CDR3 consists of 11 residues. Deletions cut 3 bases from V and 9 bases from J, with 8 bases between. The method was immunoSEQ multiplex PCR; TCRdb's version includes in-frame clones alone and lacks a portion of them. The table records 200,000 to 300,000 clones, about 88% of them present only once. The chain combines TRBV28 with TRBJ1-2; D is perhaps TRBD1 (5 bases). This clonotype was obtained from a man between 18 and 29 years old in good health and CMV-seropositive. The source material was PBMCs. The CDR3 DNA sequence: TGTGCCAGCAGTTTGGGGGAGCGCTACACCTTC. This translates into CASSLGERYTF.